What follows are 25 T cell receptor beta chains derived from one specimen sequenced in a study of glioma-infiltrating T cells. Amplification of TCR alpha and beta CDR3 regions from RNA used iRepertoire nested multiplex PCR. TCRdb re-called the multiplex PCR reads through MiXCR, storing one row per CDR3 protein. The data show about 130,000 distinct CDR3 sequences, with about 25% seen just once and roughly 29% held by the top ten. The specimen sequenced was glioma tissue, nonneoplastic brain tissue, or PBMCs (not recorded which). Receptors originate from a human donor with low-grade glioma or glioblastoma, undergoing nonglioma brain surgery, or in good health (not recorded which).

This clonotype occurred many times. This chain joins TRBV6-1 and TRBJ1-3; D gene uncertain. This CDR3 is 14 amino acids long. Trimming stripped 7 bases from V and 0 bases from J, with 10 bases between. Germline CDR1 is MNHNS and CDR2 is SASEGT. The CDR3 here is CASTTGSSGNTIYF. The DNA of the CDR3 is TGTGCCAGCACCACGGGGAGCTCTGGAAACACCATATATTTT.

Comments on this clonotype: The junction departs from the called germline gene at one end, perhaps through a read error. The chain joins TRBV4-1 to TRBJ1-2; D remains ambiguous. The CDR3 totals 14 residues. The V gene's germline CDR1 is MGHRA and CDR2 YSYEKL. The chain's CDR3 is CANSQDSGAYGYTF. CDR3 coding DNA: TGCGCCAACAGCCAAGATAGCGGAGCCTATGGCTACACCTTC.

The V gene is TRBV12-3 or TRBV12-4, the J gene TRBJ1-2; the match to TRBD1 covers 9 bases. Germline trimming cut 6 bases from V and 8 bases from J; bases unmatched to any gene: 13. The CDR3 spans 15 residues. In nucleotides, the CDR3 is TGTGCCAGCAGCCTTTCGCCCCCGGGACAGGGAGGCTACACCTTC. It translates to CASSLSPPGQGGYTF.

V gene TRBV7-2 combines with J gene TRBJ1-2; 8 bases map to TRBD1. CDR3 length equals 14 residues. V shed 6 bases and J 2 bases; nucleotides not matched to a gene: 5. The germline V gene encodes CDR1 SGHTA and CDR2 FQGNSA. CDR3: CASRRGQGNYGYTF. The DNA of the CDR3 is TGTGCCAGCAGGCGAGGACAGGGCAACTATGGCTACACCTTC.

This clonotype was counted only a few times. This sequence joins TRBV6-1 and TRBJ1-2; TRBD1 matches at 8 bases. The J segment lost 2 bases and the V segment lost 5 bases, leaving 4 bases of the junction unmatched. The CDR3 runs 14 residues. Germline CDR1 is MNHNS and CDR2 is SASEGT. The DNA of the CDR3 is TGTGCCAGCAGTTTACAGGGGGACAACTATGGCTACACCTTC. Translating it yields CASSLQGDNYGYTF.

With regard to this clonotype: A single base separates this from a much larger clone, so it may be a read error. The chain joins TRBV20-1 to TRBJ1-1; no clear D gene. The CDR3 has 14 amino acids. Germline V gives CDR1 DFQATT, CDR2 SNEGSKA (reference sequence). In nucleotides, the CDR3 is TGCAGTGCTAGCCTAGGCCTTATGAACACTGAATCTTTCTTT. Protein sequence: CSASLGLMNTESFF.

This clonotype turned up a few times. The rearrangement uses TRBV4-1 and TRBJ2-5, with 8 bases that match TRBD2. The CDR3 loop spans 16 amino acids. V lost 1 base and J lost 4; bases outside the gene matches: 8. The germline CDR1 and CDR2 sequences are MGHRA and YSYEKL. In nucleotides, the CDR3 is TGCGCCAGCAGCCAAGTTTCGGCGCTAGCGGGAGAGACCCAGTACTTC. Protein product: CASSQVSALAGETQYF.

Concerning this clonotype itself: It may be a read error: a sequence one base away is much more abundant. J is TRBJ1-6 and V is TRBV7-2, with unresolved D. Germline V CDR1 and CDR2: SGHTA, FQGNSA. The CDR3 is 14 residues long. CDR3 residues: CASSLDNRSSPIHF. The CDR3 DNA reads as TGTGCCAGCAGCTTAGACAACCGAAGTTCACCCATCCACTTT.

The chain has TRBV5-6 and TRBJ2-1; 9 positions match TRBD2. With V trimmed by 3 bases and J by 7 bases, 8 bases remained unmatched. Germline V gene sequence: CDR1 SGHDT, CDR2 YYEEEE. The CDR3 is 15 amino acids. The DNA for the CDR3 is TGTGCCAGCAGCTCGTTCCGACTAGCGGCTAATGAGCAGTTCTTC. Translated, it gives CASSSFRLAANEQFF.

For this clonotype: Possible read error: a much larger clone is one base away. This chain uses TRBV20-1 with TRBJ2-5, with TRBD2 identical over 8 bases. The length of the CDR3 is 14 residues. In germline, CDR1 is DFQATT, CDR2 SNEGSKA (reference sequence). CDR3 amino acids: CRANSGARQETQYF. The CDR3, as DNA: TGCAGAGCTAATAGCGGGGCCCGCCAAGAGACCCAGTACTTC.

This CDR3 is CASSLRGGSYNEQFF. CDR3 DNA: TGCGCCAGCAGCTTGCGGGGGGGCTCCTACAATGAGCAGTTCTTC. The V gene is TRBV5-1, the J gene TRBJ2-1, with 8 nucleotides matching TRBD2. This CDR3 is 15 amino acids long. CDR1 and CDR2 from the germline V gene are SGHRS and YFSETQ. V shed 1 base, J shed 0 bases, and the junction held 0 bases outside the gene matches.

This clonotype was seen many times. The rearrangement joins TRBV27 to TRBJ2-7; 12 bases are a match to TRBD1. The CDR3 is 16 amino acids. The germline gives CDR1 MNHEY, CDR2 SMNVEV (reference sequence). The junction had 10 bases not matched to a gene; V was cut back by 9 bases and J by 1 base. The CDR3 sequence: CARTCGGQGASYEQYV. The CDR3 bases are TGTGCCAGAACTTGCGGGGGACAGGGGGCATCCTACGAGCAGTACGTC.

The CDR3 loop reads CASSTWTGVNTDTQYF. CDR3 sequence (DNA): TGTGCCAGCAGCACGTGGACAGGGGTCAACACAGATACGCAGTATTTT. The rearrangement joins TRBV7-9 to TRBJ2-3, with 9 bases identical to TRBD1. CDR3 length equals 16 residues. The germline gives CDR1 SEHNR, CDR2 FQNEAQ (reference sequence). The junction had 8 bases not matched to a gene; V was cut back by 5 bases and J by 2 bases.

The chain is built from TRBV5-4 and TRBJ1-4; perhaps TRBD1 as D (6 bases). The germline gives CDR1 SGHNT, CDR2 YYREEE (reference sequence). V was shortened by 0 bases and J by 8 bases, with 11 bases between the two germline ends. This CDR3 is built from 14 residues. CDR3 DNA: TGTGCCAGCAGCTTGGGACAGGAGGGCGAAAAACTGTTTTTT. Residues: CASSLGQEGEKLFF.

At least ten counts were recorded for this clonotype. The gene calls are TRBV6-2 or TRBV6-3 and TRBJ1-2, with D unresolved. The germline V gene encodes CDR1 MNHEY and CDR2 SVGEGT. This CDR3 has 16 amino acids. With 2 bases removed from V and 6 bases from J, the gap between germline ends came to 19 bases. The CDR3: CASSYSRRASRDGYTF. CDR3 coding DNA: TGTGCCAGCAGTTACAGTCGGAGGGCCTCCCGAGATGGCTACACCTTC.

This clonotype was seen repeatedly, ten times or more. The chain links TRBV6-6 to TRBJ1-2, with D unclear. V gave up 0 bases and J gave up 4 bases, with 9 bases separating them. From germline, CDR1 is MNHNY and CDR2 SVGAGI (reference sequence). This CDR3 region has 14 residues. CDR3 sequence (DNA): TGTGCCAGCAGTTACTCGGACTCAACCTATGGCTACACCTTC. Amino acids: CASSYSDSTYGYTF.

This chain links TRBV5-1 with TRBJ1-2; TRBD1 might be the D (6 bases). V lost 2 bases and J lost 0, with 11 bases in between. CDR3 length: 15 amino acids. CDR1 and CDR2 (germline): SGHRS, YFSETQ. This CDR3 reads CASSFGGGANYGYTF. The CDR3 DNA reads TGCGCCAGCAGCTTCGGAGGGGGGGCTAACTATGGCTACACCTTC.

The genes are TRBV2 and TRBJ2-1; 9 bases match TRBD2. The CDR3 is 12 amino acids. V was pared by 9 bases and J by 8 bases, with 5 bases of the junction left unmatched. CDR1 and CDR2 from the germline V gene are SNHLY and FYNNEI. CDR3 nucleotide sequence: TGTGCCAGTGTGCGCGGGGGGGATGAGCAGTTCTTC. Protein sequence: CASVRGGDEQFF.

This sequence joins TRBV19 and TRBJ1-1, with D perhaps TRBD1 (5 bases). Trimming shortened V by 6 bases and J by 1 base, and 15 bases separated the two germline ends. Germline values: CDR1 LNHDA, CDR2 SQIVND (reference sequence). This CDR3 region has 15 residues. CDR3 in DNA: TGTGCCAGTAGGGACAACCCCTGGAGGAACACTGAAGCTTTCTTT. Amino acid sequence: CASRDNPWRNTEAFF.

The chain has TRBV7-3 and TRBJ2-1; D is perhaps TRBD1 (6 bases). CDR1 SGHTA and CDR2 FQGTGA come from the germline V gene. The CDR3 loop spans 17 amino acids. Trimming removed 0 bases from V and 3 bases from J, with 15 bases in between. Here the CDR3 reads CASSLTSYRALYNEQFF. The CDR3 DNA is TGTGCCAGCAGCTTAACCTCCTACAGGGCCCTCTACAATGAGCAGTTCTTC.

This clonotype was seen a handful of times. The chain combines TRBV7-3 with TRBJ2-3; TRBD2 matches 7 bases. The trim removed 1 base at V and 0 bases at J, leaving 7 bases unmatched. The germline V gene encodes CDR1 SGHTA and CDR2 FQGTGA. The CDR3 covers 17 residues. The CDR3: CASSLSGRSPSTDTQYF. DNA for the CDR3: TGTGCCAGCAGCTTAAGCGGGAGATCCCCTAGCACAGATACGCAGTATTTT.

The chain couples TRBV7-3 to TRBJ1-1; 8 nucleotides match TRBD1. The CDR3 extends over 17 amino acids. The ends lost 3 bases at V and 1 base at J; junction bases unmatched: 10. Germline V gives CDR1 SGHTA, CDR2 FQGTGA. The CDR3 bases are TGTGCCAGCAGCTTGGGCGGACAGGGTTGGGGGAACACTGAAGCTTTCTTT. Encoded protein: CASSLGGQGWGNTEAFF.

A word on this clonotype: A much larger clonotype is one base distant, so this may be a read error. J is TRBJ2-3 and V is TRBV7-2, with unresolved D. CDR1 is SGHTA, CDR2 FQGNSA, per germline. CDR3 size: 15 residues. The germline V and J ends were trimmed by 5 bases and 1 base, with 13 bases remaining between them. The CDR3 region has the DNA TGTGCCAGCAGCCTCACAGCGTCGGGCACAGATACGCAGTATTTT. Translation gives CASSLTASGTDTQYF.

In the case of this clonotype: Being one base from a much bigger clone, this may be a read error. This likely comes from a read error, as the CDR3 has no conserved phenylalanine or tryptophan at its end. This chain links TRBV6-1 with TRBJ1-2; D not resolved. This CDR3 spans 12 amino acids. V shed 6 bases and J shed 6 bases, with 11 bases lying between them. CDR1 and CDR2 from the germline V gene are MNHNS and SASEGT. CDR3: CASSKEGNGYTL. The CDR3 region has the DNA TGTGCCAGCAGCAAAGAGGGAAATGGCTACACCCTC.

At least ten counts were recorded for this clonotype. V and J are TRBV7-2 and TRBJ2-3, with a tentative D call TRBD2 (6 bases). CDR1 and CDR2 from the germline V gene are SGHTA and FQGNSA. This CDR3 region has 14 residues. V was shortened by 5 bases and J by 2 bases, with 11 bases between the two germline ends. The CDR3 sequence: CASSAGLHTDTQYF. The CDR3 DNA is TGTGCCAGCAGCGCAGGACTACACACAGATACGCAGTATTTT.